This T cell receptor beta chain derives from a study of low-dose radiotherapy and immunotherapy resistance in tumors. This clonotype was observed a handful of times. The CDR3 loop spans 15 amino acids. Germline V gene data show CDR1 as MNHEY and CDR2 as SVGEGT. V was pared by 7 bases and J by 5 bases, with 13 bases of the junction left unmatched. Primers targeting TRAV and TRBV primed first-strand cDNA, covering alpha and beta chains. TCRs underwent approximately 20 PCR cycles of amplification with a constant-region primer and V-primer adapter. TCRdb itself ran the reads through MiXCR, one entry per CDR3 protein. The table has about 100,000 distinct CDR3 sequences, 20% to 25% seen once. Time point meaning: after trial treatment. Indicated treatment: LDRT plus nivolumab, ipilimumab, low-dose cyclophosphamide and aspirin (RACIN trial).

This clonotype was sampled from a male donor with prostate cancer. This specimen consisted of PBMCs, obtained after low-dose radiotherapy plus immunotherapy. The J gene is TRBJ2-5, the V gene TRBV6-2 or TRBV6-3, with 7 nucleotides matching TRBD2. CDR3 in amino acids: CASKAGRESSETQYF. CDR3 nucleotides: TGTGCCAGCAAAGCCGGGCGGGAGTCGTCGGAGACCCAGTACTTC.